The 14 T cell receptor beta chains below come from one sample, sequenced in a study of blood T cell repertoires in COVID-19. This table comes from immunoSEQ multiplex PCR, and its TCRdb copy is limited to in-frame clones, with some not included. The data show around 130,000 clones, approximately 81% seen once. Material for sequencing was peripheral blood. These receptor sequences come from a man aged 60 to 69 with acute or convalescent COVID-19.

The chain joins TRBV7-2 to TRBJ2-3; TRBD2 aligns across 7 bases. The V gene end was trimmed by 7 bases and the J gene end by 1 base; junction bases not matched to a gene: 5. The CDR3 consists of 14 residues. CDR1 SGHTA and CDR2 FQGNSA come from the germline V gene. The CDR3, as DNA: TGTGCCAGCATGACTAGCTGGGGCACAGATACGCAGTATTTT. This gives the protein CASMTSWGTDTQYF.

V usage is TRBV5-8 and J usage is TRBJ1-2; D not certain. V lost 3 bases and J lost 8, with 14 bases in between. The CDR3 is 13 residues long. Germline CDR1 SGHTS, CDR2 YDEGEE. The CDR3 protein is CASSWLRGWGYTF. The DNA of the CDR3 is TGTGCCAGCAGCTGGTTGAGAGGGTGGGGCTACACCTTC.

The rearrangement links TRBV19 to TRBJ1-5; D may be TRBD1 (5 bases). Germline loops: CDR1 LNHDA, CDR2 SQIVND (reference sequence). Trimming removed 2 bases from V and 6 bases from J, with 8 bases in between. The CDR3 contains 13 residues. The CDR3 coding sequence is TGTGCCAGTAGTATATCGACAGCTCAGCCCCAGCATTTT. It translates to CASSISTAQPQHF.

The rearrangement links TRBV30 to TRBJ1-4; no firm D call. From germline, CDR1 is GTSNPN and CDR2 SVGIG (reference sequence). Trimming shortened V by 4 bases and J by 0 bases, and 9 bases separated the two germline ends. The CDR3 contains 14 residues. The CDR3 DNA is TGTGCCTGGACCTTGGCCTCAACTAATGAAAAACTGTTTTTT. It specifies CAWTLASTNEKLFF.

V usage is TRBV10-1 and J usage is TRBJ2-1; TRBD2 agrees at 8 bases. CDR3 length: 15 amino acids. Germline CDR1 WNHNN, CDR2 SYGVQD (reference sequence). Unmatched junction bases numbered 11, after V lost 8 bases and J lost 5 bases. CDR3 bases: TGCGCCAGCTCCGTCCTAGCGGGCGCCGACAATGAGCAGTTCTTC. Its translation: CASSVLAGADNEQFF.

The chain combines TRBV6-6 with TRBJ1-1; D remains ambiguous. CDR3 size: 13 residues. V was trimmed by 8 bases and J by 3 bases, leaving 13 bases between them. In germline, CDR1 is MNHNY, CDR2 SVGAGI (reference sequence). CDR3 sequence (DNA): TGTGCCAGCCACTACTTATGGGACACTGAAGCTTTCTTT. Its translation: CASHYLWDTEAFF.

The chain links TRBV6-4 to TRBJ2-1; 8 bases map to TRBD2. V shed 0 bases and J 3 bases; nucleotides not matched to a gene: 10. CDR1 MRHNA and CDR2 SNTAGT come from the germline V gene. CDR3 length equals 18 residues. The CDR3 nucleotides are TGTGCCAGCAGTGACTCGGTCGAGCGGGAGCTCGACTACAATGAGCAGTTCTTC. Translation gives CASSDSVERELDYNEQFF.

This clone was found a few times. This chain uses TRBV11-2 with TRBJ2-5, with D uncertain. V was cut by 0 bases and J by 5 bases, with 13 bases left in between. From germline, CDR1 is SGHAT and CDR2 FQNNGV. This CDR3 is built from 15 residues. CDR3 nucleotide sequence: TGTGCCAGCAGCTTAGAAAAGGCAGGCAGGGAGACCCAGTACTTC. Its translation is CASSLEKAGRETQYF.

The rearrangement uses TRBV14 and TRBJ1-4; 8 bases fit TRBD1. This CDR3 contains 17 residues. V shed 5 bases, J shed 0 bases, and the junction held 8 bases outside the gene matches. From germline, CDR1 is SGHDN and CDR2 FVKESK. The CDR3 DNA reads TGTGCCAGCAGCTTACGGACAGGGCAAGCAACTAATGAAAAACTGTTTTTT. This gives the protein CASSLRTGQATNEKLFF.

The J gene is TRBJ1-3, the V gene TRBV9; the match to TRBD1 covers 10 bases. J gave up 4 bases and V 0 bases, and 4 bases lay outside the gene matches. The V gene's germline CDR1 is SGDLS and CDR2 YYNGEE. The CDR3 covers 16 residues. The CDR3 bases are TGTGCCAGCAGCGTAGAGACAGGGGGCGAAGGAAACACCATATATTTT. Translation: CASSVETGGEGNTIYF. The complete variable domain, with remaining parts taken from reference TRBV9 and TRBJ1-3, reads DSGVTQTPKHLITATGQRVTLRCSPRSGDLSVYWYQQSLDQGLQFLIQYYNGEERAKGNILERFSAQQFPDLHSELNLSSLELGDSALYFCASSVETGGEGNTIYFGEGSWLTVV.

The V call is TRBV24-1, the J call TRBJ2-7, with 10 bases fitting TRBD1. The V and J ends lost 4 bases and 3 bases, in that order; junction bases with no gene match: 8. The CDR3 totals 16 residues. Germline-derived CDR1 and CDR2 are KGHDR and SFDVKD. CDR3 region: CATSEEPGQGYYEQYF. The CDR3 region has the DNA TGTGCCACCAGTGAGGAACCGGGACAGGGGTACTACGAGCAGTACTTC.

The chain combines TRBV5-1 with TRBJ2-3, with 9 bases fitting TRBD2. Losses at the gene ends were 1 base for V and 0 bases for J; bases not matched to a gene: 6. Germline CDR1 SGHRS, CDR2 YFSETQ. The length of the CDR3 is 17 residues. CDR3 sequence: CASSLSLAGSSTDTQYF. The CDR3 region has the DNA TGCGCCAGCAGCTTGAGCCTAGCGGGGTCTAGCACAGATACGCAGTATTTT.

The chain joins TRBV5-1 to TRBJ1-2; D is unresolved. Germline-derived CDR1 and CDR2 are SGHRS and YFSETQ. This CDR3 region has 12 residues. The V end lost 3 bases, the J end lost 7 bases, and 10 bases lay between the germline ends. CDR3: CASSWRGSGYTF. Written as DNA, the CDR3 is TGCGCCAGCAGCTGGAGAGGGTCTGGCTACACCTTC.

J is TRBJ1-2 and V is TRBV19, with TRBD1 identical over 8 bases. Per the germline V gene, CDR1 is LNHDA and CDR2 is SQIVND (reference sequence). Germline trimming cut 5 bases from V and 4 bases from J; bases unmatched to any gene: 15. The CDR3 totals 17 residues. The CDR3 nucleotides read TGTGCCAGTAGTCAACCAACGGGACAGGCGAACTTCTATGGCTACACCTTC. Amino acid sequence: CASSQPTGQANFYGYTF.